What follows describes a single T cell receptor (beta chain). Its antigen is as yet unknown. The sample belongs to a study of OX40 agonist ivuxolimab in advanced cancers. About the research overall: Ivuxolimab was administered intravenously to patients at 0.01 to 10 mg/kg every 2 weeks.

Measured with immunoSEQ multiplex PCR; TCRdb has only the in-frame clones, and not every one. This sample has some 20,000 clones; 80% to 90% occur once, and the top ten carry over 11%. The germline gives CDR1 MGHRA, CDR2 YSYEKL. V lost 0 bases to trimming and J lost 5 bases, with 10 bases between them. The CDR3 runs to 14 residues. The study, taken as a whole, reports: Near-lowest levels of clonal expansion characterized partial responders at 0.1-3.0 mg/kg. Relative to CD4+ cells, CD8+ T cells on average had more expanded clones.

The specimen was CD4+ or CD8+ T cells sorted from blood, collected in a trial of the OX40 agonist ivuxolimab. The origin of this receptor is an adult with an advanced solid tumor such as melanoma, head and neck, liver or kidney cancer. The rearrangement uses TRBV4-1 and TRBJ1-2; D uncertain. CDR3: CASSQDDGRYGYTF. Written as DNA, the CDR3 is TGCGCCAGCAGCCAAGACGACGGCCGTTATGGCTACACCTTC.